The T cell receptor (beta chain) under discussion was sequenced for a study of shared clonotypes between healthy human individuals. The V end lost 5 bases, the J end lost 2 bases, and 16 bases lay between the germline ends. Germline V gene data show CDR1 as MDHEN and CDR2 as SYDVKM. This CDR3 comprises 15 residues. The assay ran at deep level. The data were produced by immunoSEQ multiplex PCR, yet TCRdb's version contains in-frame clones alone and is incomplete. The table records roughly 2,000,000 clones, about 95% of them present only once. As defined, naive CD8 cells were CD45RO-negative and positively selected for CCR7, with terminally differentiated effector memory CD45RA+ cells excluded.

Input material: naive CD8+ T cells sorted from blood. The chain links TRBV28 to TRBJ2-7; D is ambiguous. This clonotype was obtained from a young man in good health. The CDR3 sequence is CASSPPLIGTYEQYF. CDR3 coding DNA: TGTGCCAGCAGTCCGCCCCTAATTGGGACCTACGAGCAGTACTTC.